Detailed here is one T cell receptor (beta chain). Antigen: not known. PCR involved 60 Vbeta and 13 Jbeta primers. TCRdb keeps only in-frame clones here, not all; method: immunoSEQ multiplex PCR. The table includes 130,000 or so clones, more than 70% detected once. The CDR3 has 13 residues. The V gene lost 7 bases and the J gene lost 7 bases, with 14 bases spanning the gap. Germline V gives CDR1 SGHDN, CDR2 FVKESK. This sample is drawn from a study of cytomegalovirus exposure and HLA in healthy donors. Broader study findings: Trimming of TCR beta V- and J-genes showed a link, identified in a later analysis, to a missense DCLRE1C variant. Later work found that TCR association rates differed between HLA loci; DRB1 had the most and HLA-C the fewest.

The chain has TRBV14 and TRBJ2-1; D might be TRBD2 (6 bases). Sequencing was done on a sample of PBMCs. This TCR came from a man aged 50 to 59 in good health and CMV-seropositive. CDR3 region: CASTDYVKNEQFF. CDR3 DNA sequence: TGTGCCAGCACGGACTACGTTAAGAATGAGCAGTTCTTC.